One and the same sample provided the 12 T cell receptor beta chains below, sequenced in a study of OX40 agonist ivuxolimab in advanced cancers. Repertoires were generated with immunoSEQ multiplex PCR, while TCRdb's copy carries only in-frame clones and drops some. The sample includes fewer than 90,000 clones, approximately 92% of them seen just once. This material consisted of CD4+ or CD8+ T cells sorted from blood, taken in a trial of the OX40 agonist ivuxolimab. Receptors originate from an adult with an advanced solid tumor such as melanoma, head and neck, liver or kidney cancer.

The CDR3 DNA sequence: TGTGCCAGCCAAAGAGCAACTAATGAAAAACTGTTTTTT. It translates to CASQRATNEKLFF. This chain uses TRBV6-1 with TRBJ1-4, with D unclear. V lost 8 bases to trimming and J lost 0 bases, with 7 bases between them. Germline lookup yields CDR1 MNHNS and CDR2 SASEGT. CDR3 length: 13 amino acids.

This clone was seen only a few times. The chain has TRBV30 and TRBJ2-7; TRBD2 matches at 9 bases. The length of the CDR3 is 13 residues. Germline V CDR1 and CDR2: GTSNPN, SVGIG (reference sequence). V shed 4 bases, J shed 2 bases, and the junction held 3 bases outside the gene matches. CDR3 in amino acids: CAWTLAGTYEQYF. CDR3 nucleotide sequence: TGTGCCTGGACCCTAGCGGGGACCTACGAGCAGTACTTC.

This sequence joins TRBV9 and TRBJ2-3; a weak D match, TRBD2 (5 bases). With 3 bases removed from V and 0 bases from J, the gap between germline ends came to 14 bases. Per germline, CDR1 SGDLS and CDR2 YYNGEE. This CDR3 is built from 16 residues. The CDR3 reads CASSARRATSTDTQYF. CDR3 nucleotides: TGTGCCAGCAGCGCCCGGCGGGCGACTAGCACAGATACGCAGTATTTT.

The chain links TRBV11-3 to TRBJ2-2; 8 positions match TRBD2. V shed 5 bases and J 3 bases; nucleotides not matched to a gene: 11. Germline V gene data show CDR1 as SGHNT and CDR2 as YENEEA. The CDR3 extends over 17 amino acids. The CDR3: CASSKAGAAGDTGELFF. The CDR3 nucleotides are TGTGCCAGCAGCAAAGCGGGGGCAGCGGGCGACACCGGGGAGCTGTTTTTT.

This clone showed up just a few times. The CDR3 DNA follows: TGTGCCAGCAGTTTACTGGACCTAGTTGGGGAACTGTTTTTT. This codes for CASSLLDLVGELFF. The chain is built from TRBV28 and TRBJ1-4, with D unclear. The CDR3 spans 14 residues. In germline, CDR1 is MDHEN, CDR2 SYDVKM. The V end was cut by 2 bases, the J end by 12 bases, with 16 bases between.

CDR3 amino acids: CASTEPGQGYEQYV. The CDR3 nucleotides read TGTGCCAGCACCGAACCTGGACAGGGCTACGAGCAGTACGTC. This chain joins TRBV6-1 and TRBJ2-7; 8 nucleotides align to TRBD1. Per the germline V gene, CDR1 is MNHNS and CDR2 is SASEGT. Trimming removed 7 bases from V and 3 bases from J; junction bases left unmatched: 8. This CDR3 is built from 14 residues.

The chain couples TRBV28 to TRBJ1-4; D might be TRBD1 (5 bases). Germline V lookup: CDR1 MDHEN, CDR2 SYDVKM. The CDR3 totals 14 residues. V was trimmed by 6 bases and J by 9 bases, leaving 17 bases between them. CDR3 DNA: TGTGCCAGCAGCCCCCCGGGGGGTCTAAAAAAACTGTTTTTT. It encodes CASSPPGGLKKLFF.

The rearrangement links TRBV28 to TRBJ1-5, with 10 bases matching TRBD1. Looked up from germline, CDR1 is MDHEN and CDR2 is SYDVKM. V lost 6 bases and J lost 5; bases outside the gene matches: 7. There are 15 residues in the CDR3. The CDR3 DNA follows: TGTGCCAGCAGCCGTGGACAGGGGGAGTATCAGCCCCAGCATTTT. Its translation: CASSRGQGEYQPQHF.

The J gene is TRBJ2-3, the V gene TRBV5-1; possibly TRBD1 for D (5 bases). This CDR3 contains 15 residues. The V and J ends lost 4 bases and 1 base respectively, with 13 bases between them. The germline gives CDR1 SGHRS, CDR2 YFSETQ. The DNA of the CDR3 is TGCGCCAGCAGCCAAGGGGATCCTGGCACAGATACGCAGTATTTT. It is translated as CASSQGDPGTDTQYF.

The chain has TRBV7-9 and TRBJ2-5; D ambiguous. This CDR3 is 15 amino acids long. Per the germline V gene, CDR1 is SEHNR and CDR2 is FQNEAQ (reference sequence). The V gene lost 1 base and the J gene lost 5 bases, with 14 bases spanning the gap. The CDR3 loop is CASSLGGWVLETQYF. For the CDR3, the DNA is TGTGCCAGCAGCTTAGGTGGCTGGGTATTGGAGACCCAGTACTTC. Full variable domain (missing parts from reference TRBV7-9 and TRBJ2-5): DTGVSQNPRHKITKRGQNVTFRCDPISEHNRLYWYRQTLGQGPEFLTYFQNEAQLEKSRLLSDRFSAERPKGSFSTLEIQRTEQGDSAMYLCASSLGGWVLETQYFGPGTRLLVL.

The chain recombines TRBV19 with TRBJ1-5; a weak D match, TRBD1 (6 bases). V shed 2 bases and J shed 3 bases, with 17 bases lying between them. Germline loops: CDR1 LNHDA, CDR2 SQIVND (reference sequence). The CDR3 is made up of 17 amino acids. The chain's CDR3 is CASSIFTGTNANQPQHF. The DNA of the CDR3 is TGTGCCAGTAGTATATTTACAGGGACGAACGCCAATCAGCCCCAGCATTTT.

The V gene is TRBV29-1, the J gene TRBJ1-2; 8 bases agree with TRBD1. Germline CDR1 is SQVTM and CDR2 is ANQGSEA. This CDR3 is built from 14 residues. V trimming: 3 bases; J trimming: 4 bases; junction bases outside the gene matches: 7. CDR3 in DNA: TGCAGCGTTGATTCAGGGGGCGGACTCTATGGCTACACCTTC. It yields the protein CSVDSGGGLYGYTF.